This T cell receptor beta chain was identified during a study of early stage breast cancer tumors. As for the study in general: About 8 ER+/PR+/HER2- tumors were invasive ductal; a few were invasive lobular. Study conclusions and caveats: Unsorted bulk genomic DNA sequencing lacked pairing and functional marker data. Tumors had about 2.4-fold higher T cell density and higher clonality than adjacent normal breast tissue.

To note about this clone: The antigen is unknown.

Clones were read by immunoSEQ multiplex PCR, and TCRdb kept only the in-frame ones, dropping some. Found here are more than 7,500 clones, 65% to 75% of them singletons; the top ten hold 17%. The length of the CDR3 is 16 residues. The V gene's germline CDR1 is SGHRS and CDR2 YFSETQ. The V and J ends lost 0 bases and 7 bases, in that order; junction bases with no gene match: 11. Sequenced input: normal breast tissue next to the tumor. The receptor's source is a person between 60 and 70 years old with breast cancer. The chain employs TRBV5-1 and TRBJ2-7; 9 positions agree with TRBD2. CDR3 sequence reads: CASSLAASAGGYEQYF. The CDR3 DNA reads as TGCGCCAGCAGCTTGGCCGCCTCGGCGGGAGGGTATGAGCAGTACTTC. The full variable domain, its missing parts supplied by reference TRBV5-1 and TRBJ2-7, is KAGVTQTPRYLIKTRGQQVTLSCSPISGHRSVSWYQQTPGQGLQFLFEYFSETQRNKGNFPGRFSGRQFSNSRSEMNVSTLELGDSALYLCASSLAASAGGYEQYFGPGTRLTVT.